Listed below are T cell receptor beta chains from one sample, sequenced in a study of blood T cell repertoires in COVID-19. Data came from immunoSEQ multiplex PCR; TCRdb stores just in-frame clones and leaves some out. This sample has fewer than 65,000 clones, with 75% to 85% found just once. Sequenced input: peripheral blood. The receptors here all came from a human donor in a cohort sampled during active COVID-19. Each CDR3 is given with its conserved first and last residue. D genes are given only for firm matches. For some rows the clone size is stated as once, few or many, or as a class when expanded; others skip it.

NA	NA	TRBV19	TRBJ1-5	TGTGCCAGTAGACCCCAGGGTCACCTGGGCAATCAGCCCCAGCATTTT	CASRPQGHLGNQPQHF
NA	NA	TRBV5-1	TRBJ2-2	TGCGCCAGCAGCCCGAGACAGGGAGGTACCGGGGAGCTGTTTTTT	CASSPRQGGTGELFF
NA	NA	TRBV30	TRBJ2-5	TGTGCCTACCAAATGGGGGGCCAAGAGACCCAGTACTTC	CAYQMGGQETQYF
TRBD2	NA	TRBV9	TRBJ2-2	TGTGCCAGCAGCGTAGTCGGCGGGGGGACCGGGGAGCTGTTTTTT	CASSVVGGGTGELFF
NA	NA	TRBV27	TRBJ2-3	TGTGCCAGCAGTTTGACAGGTTTTCTCACAGATACGCAGTATTTT	CASSLTGFLTDTQYF
NA	NA	TRBV5-6	TRBJ2-7	TGTGCCAGCTCGACAGGTCGCGAGCAGTACTTC	CASSTGREQYF
NA	NA	TRBV9	TRBJ2-3	TGTGCCAGCAGCACCCCCCGGGGGGGTTTGCGAGGGGGCCACACAGATACGCAGTATTTT	CASSTPRGGLRGGHTDTQYF
TRBD1	NA	TRBV3-1/TRBV3-2	TRBJ1-2	TGTGCCAGCAGCCCCCGACAGGGCCATGGCTACACCTTC	CASSPRQGHGYTF
NA	NA	TRBV18	TRBJ1-5	TGTGCCAGCTCACCTTTCCCACCCAGGGAGGCGAGCAATCAGCCCCAGCATTTT	CASSPFPPREASNQPQHF
NA	NA	TRBV7-9	TRBJ1-5	TGTGCCAGCAGCTTAGGGACAGCCCAGGGGCCCCAGCATTTT	CASSLGTAQGPQHF
NA	NA	TRBV5-5	TRBJ1-5	TGTGCCAGCAGTGATCGGACAGTAGGAAGTGCCCAGCATTTT	CASSDRTVGSAQHF
NA	NA	TRBV4-3	TRBJ2-7	TGCGCCAGCAGCCAAGATAGCTCCAGGGCCTACGAGCAGTACTTC	CASSQDSSRAYEQYF
TRBD1	once	TRBV7-2	TRBJ2-3	TGTGCCAGCAGCGGACAGGGGGCTGGGGCAGATACGCAGTATTTT	CASSGQGAGADTQYF
NA	NA	TRBV3-1/TRBV3-2	TRBJ1-1	TGTGCCAGCATCAGCCAGGGTGGTACTGAAGCTTTCTTT	CASISQGGTEAFF
NA	NA	TRBV3-1/TRBV3-2	TRBJ1-4	TGTGCCAGCAGCCAAGATGGGGCATATGCAACTAATGAAAAACTGTTTTTT	CASSQDGAYATNEKLFF
NA	NA	TRBV5-5	TRBJ2-7	TGTGCCACAAACCGAATCCCCCAGGGATCCTACGAGCAGTACTTC	CATNRIPQGSYEQYF
NA	NA	TRBV3-1/TRBV3-2	TRBJ1-4	TGTGCCAGCAGCCAAGATTCGGGGGGGGCTAATGAAAAACTGTTTTTT	CASSQDSGGANEKLFF